A selection of T cell receptor beta chains follows, all from one sample in a study of blood T cell repertoires in COVID-19. The protocol was immunoSEQ multiplex PCR, while the TCRdb copy is restricted to in-frame clones and leaves out a portion. The table records 240,000 or so clones, 82% of them present only once. The sequenced sample consisted of peripheral blood. Receptor source: a woman aged 55-70 years with active or convalescent COVID-19. The CDR3 runs from the conserved cysteine through the conserved F or W. The D gene is left open where the match is weak. The size entry is marked missing in some rows and otherwise reads once, few, many or a size class.

D gene | J gene | V gene | clone size | CDR3 protein | CDR3 DNA
NA | TRBJ1-1 | TRBV6-5 | once | CASSPLSSGNTEAFF | TGTGCCAGCAGCCCGCTATCCAGCGGGAACACTGAAGCTTTCTTT
NA | TRBJ1-5 | TRBV7-9 | NA | CARRPRDTQYSNQPQHF | TGTGCCCGCCGACCTCGGGACACTCAATATAGCAATCAGCCCCAGCATTTT
NA | TRBJ2-3 | TRBV5-5 | NA | CASSFVGNGESDTQYF | TGTGCCAGCAGCTTCGTCGGGAACGGGGAATCAGATACGCAGTATTTT
NA | TRBJ2-1 | TRBV7-3 | NA | CASSLWGGTSSYNEQFF | TGTGCCAGCAGCCTATGGGGGGGCACGAGCTCCTACAATGAGCAGTTCTTC
TRBD1 | TRBJ1-6 | TRBV30 | few | CAWSARQGLNSPLHF | TGTGCCTGGAGTGCCCGACAGGGGCTGAATTCACCCCTCCACTTT
NA | TRBJ2-1 | TRBV7-6 | NA | CASSFDRPSSNEQFF | TGTGCCAGCAGCTTCGACAGGCCCTCCTCCAATGAGCAGTTCTTC
NA | TRBJ2-7 | TRBV3-1/TRBV3-2 | NA | CASSLRMPGFNDEQYF | TGTGCCAGCAGCCTCCGAATGCCGGGGTTTAACGACGAGCAGTACTTC
TRBD1 | TRBJ2-6 | TRBV4-2 | NA | CASSQQGQGLGRHVLTF | TGTGCCAGCAGCCAACAAGGACAGGGGCTGGGCAGGCACGTCCTGACTTTC
NA | TRBJ1-1 | TRBV29-1 | NA | CSVEWWGRPTEAFF | TGCAGCGTTGAATGGTGGGGGCGGCCCACTGAAGCTTTCTTT
NA | TRBJ2-2 | TRBV6-6 | NA | CASTPRYSGELFF | TGTGCCAGCACCCCCAGGTACTCCGGGGAGCTGTTTTTT
NA | TRBJ1-1 | TRBV6-4 | NA | CASSSGQTTEAFF | TGTGCCAGCAGCAGCGGACAGACCACTGAAGCTTTCTTT
NA | TRBJ2-7 | TRBV7-8 | many | CASSGAAHGPSYEQYF | TGTGCCAGCAGTGGGGCCGCTCACGGCCCATCCTACGAGCAGTACTTC
NA | TRBJ2-3 | TRBV6-5 | NA | CAIHRVASTDTQYF | TGTGCCATCCACAGGGTTGCTAGCACAGATACGCAGTATTTT
TRBD1 | TRBJ1-5 | TRBV2 | NA | CASRQQGLENQPQHF | TGTGCCAGCAGGCAACAGGGGTTGGAGAATCAGCCCCAGCATTTT
NA | TRBJ1-2 | TRBV5-6 | NA | CASSENRPYGYTF | TGTGCCAGCAGTGAGAACAGGCCCTATGGCTACACCTTC
NA | TRBJ1-6 | TRBV4-3 | NA | CASSRQGDNSPLHF | TGCGCCAGCAGTAGGCAGGGCGATAATTCACCCCTCCACTTT
TRBD1 | TRBJ1-1 | TRBV27 | few | CASSFQGDTEAFF | TGTGCCAGCAGTTTCCAGGGGGATACTGAAGCTTTCTTT
TRBD1 | TRBJ1-2 | TRBV3-1/TRBV3-2 | NA | CASSFDRGYGYTF | TGTGCCAGCAGCTTTGACAGGGGCTATGGCTACACCTTC
NA | TRBJ2-1 | TRBV20-1 | NA | CSASDTYNEQFF | TGCAGTGCTAGTGACACCTACAATGAGCAGTTCTTC
NA | TRBJ1-2 | TRBV19 | NA | CASSSTGTYYGYTF | TGTGCCAGTAGTAGCACCGGGACATATTATGGCTACACCTTC
NA | TRBJ1-2 | TRBV19 | NA | CASSFAGAENYGYTF | TGTGCCAGTAGCTTCGCCGGTGCCGAGAACTATGGCTACACCTTC
NA | TRBJ1-6 | TRBV18 | once | CASSRQNNSPLHF | TGTGCCAGCTCACGGCAAAATAATTCACCCCTCCACTTT
TRBD1 | TRBJ1-1 | TRBV30 | NA | CAWTGQGWGFEAFF | TGTGCCTGGACGGGACAGGGATGGGGGTTTGAAGCTTTCTTT
NA | TRBJ1-1 | TRBV29-1 | NA | CSATPRGSTEAFF | TGCAGCGCCACCCCCAGGGGTAGCACTGAAGCTTTCTTT
TRBD1 | TRBJ1-1 | TRBV7-9 | NA | CASRSTGGGTEAFF | TGTGCCAGCAGATCCACAGGGGGCGGCACTGAAGCTTTCTTT
NA | TRBJ2-7 | TRBV11-3 | NA | CASSSGSRFSGHEQYF | TGTGCCAGCAGCTCAGGTAGTAGGTTCTCTGGGCACGAGCAGTACTTC
NA | TRBJ1-1 | TRBV14 | NA | CASSQSGGWSWAKTEAFF | TGTGCCAGCAGCCAAAGTGGGGGCTGGTCCTGGGCAAAAACTGAAGCTTTCTTT
TRBD1 | TRBJ1-4 | TRBV19 | NA | CASSIRDRGLLGEKLFF | TGTGCCAGTAGTATAAGGGACAGGGGGCTACTCGGTGAAAAACTGTTTTTT
NA | TRBJ2-5 | TRBV19 | once | CASSHSRGQETQYF | TGTGCCAGTAGTCACTCTCGGGGCCAAGAGACCCAGTACTTC
NA | TRBJ1-2 | TRBV6-1 | NA | CASSELRGTYGYTF | TGTGCCAGCAGTGAATTGAGGGGGACCTATGGCTACACCTTC
TRBD1 | TRBJ1-2 | TRBV20-1 | few | CSADGTGTDTF | TGCAGTGCTGACGGGACAGGGACCGACACCTTC
NA | TRBJ1-2 | TRBV7-9 | few | CASSSNRDKVVYGYTF | TGTGCCAGCAGCTCTAACAGGGACAAGGTTGTCTATGGCTACACCTTC
TRBD1 | TRBJ1-2 | TRBV7-9 | NA | CASVESGQGAREDGYTF | TGTGCCAGCGTCGAGTCGGGACAGGGGGCGCGGGAGGATGGCTACACCTTC
NA | TRBJ1-6 | TRBV6-5 | few | CASSYSAGNNSPLHF | TGTGCCAGCAGTTACTCGGCAGGGAATAATTCACCCCTCCACTTT
NA | TRBJ1-1 | TRBV27 | NA | CASSSLGGANTEAFF | TGTGCCAGCAGTTCCCTGGGGGGGGCGAACACTGAAGCTTTCTTT
TRBD1 | TRBJ1-5 | TRBV18 | NA | CASSPDRVVQPQHF | TGTGCCAGCTCACCGGACAGGGTGGTCCAGCCCCAGCATTTT
TRBD2 | TRBJ2-3 | TRBV6-5 | NA | CASRGLARPDTQYF | TGTGCCAGCCGGGGACTAGCTCGGCCAGATACGCAGTATTTT
NA | TRBJ2-5 | TRBV7-9 | NA | CASSLDFKRTQYF | TGTGCCAGCAGCCTGGACTTTAAAAGGACCCAGTACTTC
NA | TRBJ1-2 | TRBV11-2 | NA | CASSLSRDSGHGYTF | TGTGCCAGCAGCTTATCCCGGGACTCTGGACATGGCTACACCTTC
NA | TRBJ2-1 | TRBV7-9 | NA | CASSQASPPGEQFF | TGTGCCAGCAGCCAAGCCTCCCCGCCGGGTGAGCAGTTCTTC
TRBD1 | TRBJ1-5 | TRBV19 | NA | CASSIRGRDGNQPQHF | TGTGCCAGTAGTATTAGGGGGCGCGACGGCAATCAGCCCCAGCATTTT
NA | TRBJ1-5 | TRBV15 | once | CATSRDQRGWQPQHF | TGTGCCACCAGCAGAGATCAGAGGGGGTGGCAGCCCCAGCATTTT
NA | TRBJ2-6 | TRBV7-9 | NA | CASSLGAGGANVLTF | TGTGCCAGCAGCTTAGGGGCGGGAGGGGCCAACGTCCTGACTTTC
TRBD2 | TRBJ2-3 | TRBV5-4 | NA | CASSLKLAGDADTQYF | TGTGCCAGCAGCTTGAAACTAGCGGGGGACGCAGATACGCAGTATTTT
NA | TRBJ2-7 | TRBV11-2 | NA | CASSPAVTPEQYF | TGTGCCAGCAGCCCCGCAGTCACCCCCGAGCAGTACTTC
TRBD1 | TRBJ1-2 | TRBV9 | NA | CASSGQGSYGYTF | TGTGCCAGCAGCGGACAGGGCTCTTATGGCTACACCTTC
TRBD1 | TRBJ2-7 | TRBV15 | NA | CATSSTGREQYF | TGTGCCACCAGCTCGACAGGGCGGGAGCAGTACTTC
NA | TRBJ1-2 | TRBV4-3 | NA | CASSQGDRRNYGYTF | TGCGCCAGCAGCCAAGGAGACAGGAGGAACTATGGCTACACCTTC
TRBD1 | TRBJ1-2 | TRBV30 | NA | CACSTGTYGYTF | TGTGCCTGCTCGACAGGGACCTATGGCTACACCTTC
NA | TRBJ1-1 | TRBV12-2 | many | CASRLVEVTEAFF | TGTGCAAGTCGCTTAGTAGAAGTCACTGAAGCTTTCTTT
NA | TRBJ1-2 | TRBV30 | once | CAWIQGIGYTF | TGTGCCTGGATCCAGGGGATTGGCTACACCTTC
NA | TRBJ2-5 | TRBV29-1 | NA | CSVDRQDTGETQYF | TGCAGCGTTGATCGACAGGATACGGGAGAGACCCAGTACTTC